This is a list of T cell receptor beta chains from one sample in a study of T cell responses to AZD1222 COVID-19 vaccine. The assay was immunoSEQ multiplex PCR, and TCRdb's table has in-frame clones only and misses some. Counted here are 110,000 to 150,000 clones, 75% to 95% occurring once; the ten biggest clones make up approximately 3.6%. The specimen comprised peripheral blood, sampled on day 0 of AZD1222 vaccination. These receptors were collected from an adult in good health. Both conserved end residues are part of each CDR3. A D gene is named only where the DNA matches it firmly. Rows may omit the clone size; those that give it use once, few, many or a size class.

TRBD2,TRBJ2-3,NA,TRBV5-1,CASSPSASGGFTDTQYF,TGCGCCAGCAGCCCAAGTGCTAGCGGGGGCTTCACAGATACGCAGTATTTT
NA,TRBJ2-3,NA,TRBV16,CASSQMRGSTDTQYF,TGTGCCAGCAGCCAGATGAGGGGGAGCACAGATACGCAGTATTTT
NA,TRBJ2-5,NA,TRBV25-1,CASSEVWFGQETQYF,TGTGCCAGCAGTGAAGTTTGGTTTGGGCAAGAGACCCAGTACTTC
NA,TRBJ2-5,NA,TRBV19,CASSNGWSQWETQYF,TGTGCCAGTAGCAATGGATGGTCCCAGTGGGAGACCCAGTACTTC
NA,TRBJ2-7,NA,TRBV19,CASSRTAAYEQYF,TGTGCCAGTAGTAGGACAGCAGCCTACGAGCAGTACTTC
NA,TRBJ1-2,many,TRBV7-2,CASSLVVAGGANYGYTF,TGTGCCAGCAGCTTAGTCGTGGCAGGTGGGGCTAACTATGGCTACACCTTC
TRBD2,TRBJ2-1,NA,TRBV9,CASSVASSGGASYNEQFF,TGTGCCAGCAGCGTAGCTTCTAGCGGGGGGGCAAGCTACAATGAGCAGTTCTTC
TRBD1,TRBJ1-2,NA,TRBV7-2,CAGLTGEGGYTF,TGTGCCGGCCTGACAGGGGAGGGTGGCTACACCTTC
TRBD1,TRBJ1-4,once,TRBV6-2/TRBV6-3,CASSSHRTGAATNEKLFF,TGTGCCAGCAGTTCCCATCGGACAGGGGCGGCAACTAATGAAAAACTGTTTTTT
NA,TRBJ2-7,few,TRBV7-3,CASSQDGTSYEQYF,TGTGCCAGCAGCCAGGATGGGACTTCCTACGAGCAGTACTTC
TRBD2,TRBJ2-5,NA,TRBV5-6,CASSLSGAGVQETQYF,TGTGCCAGCAGCTTGTCCGGGGCGGGAGTTCAAGAGACCCAGTACTTC
TRBD1,TRBJ2-1,NA,TRBV15,CATSRDLGLTGGKFYNEQFF,TGTGCCACCAGCAGAGATCTGGGGCTGACAGGGGGTAAATTCTACAATGAGCAGTTCTTC
NA,TRBJ2-1,NA,TRBV29-1,CSARGYNEQFF,TGCAGCGCCCGGGGGTACAATGAGCAGTTCTTC
NA,TRBJ1-2,NA,TRBV5-6,CASSLGRDTGGVYGYTF,TGTGCCAGCAGCTTGGGACGTGACACGGGGGGCGTTTATGGCTACACCTTC
NA,TRBJ2-1,NA,TRBV4-3,CASSQSRGPYNEQFF,TGCGCCAGCAGCCAATCCCGGGGGCCCTACAATGAGCAGTTCTTC
NA,TRBJ2-7,few,TRBV7-9,CASSFGPGVEQYF,TGTGCCAGCAGCTTTGGGCCCGGGGTCGAGCAGTACTTC
NA,TRBJ1-4,NA,TRBV30,CAWSVTGGNEKLFF,TGTGCCTGGAGTGTCACGGGCGGAAATGAAAAACTGTTTTTT
NA,TRBJ1-3,NA,TRBV15,CATSSSLGNTIYF,TGTGCCACCAGCAGCTCTCTTGGAAACACCATATATTTT
TRBD2,TRBJ2-1,NA,TRBV30,CAWSVGRGSTYNEQFF,TGTGCCTGGAGTGTAGGGCGGGGGTCTACCTACAATGAGCAGTTCTTC
NA,TRBJ2-1,NA,TRBV7-6,CASSLGLSNEQFF,TGTGCCAGCAGCTTGGGACTGTCGAATGAGCAGTTCTTC
TRBD1,TRBJ1-6,NA,TRBV19,CASGQTGTYNSPLHF,TGTGCCAGTGGACAGACAGGGACCTATAATTCACCCCTCCACTTT
NA,TRBJ1-5,NA,TRBV5-8,CASSLGTLSNQPQHF,TGTGCCAGCAGCCTCGGGACACTTAGCAATCAGCCCCAGCATTTT
NA,TRBJ1-2,NA,TRBV2,CASTQSGVAGYTF,TGTGCCAGCACCCAGAGTGGAGTAGCTGGCTACACCTTC
NA,TRBJ2-2,NA,TRBV5-1,CASSPRASEGSGELFF,TGCGCCAGCAGCCCCCGGGCTAGCGAAGGGTCCGGGGAGCTGTTTTTT
NA,TRBJ2-7,NA,TRBV4-3,CASSPERTRSVGSYEQYF,TGCGCCAGCAGCCCAGAGAGGACGCGGAGCGTCGGGTCCTACGAGCAGTACTTC
TRBD2,TRBJ2-1,NA,TRBV7-8,CASSHLAGGYNEQFF,TGTGCCAGCAGCCACCTAGCGGGAGGGTACAATGAGCAGTTCTTC
TRBD1,TRBJ2-2,NA,TRBV6-6,CASRMTGLGTGELFF,TGTGCCAGCAGGATGACAGGGTTGGGGACCGGGGAGCTGTTTTTT
TRBD1,TRBJ2-2,NA,TRBV9,CASSWGRQGSYTGELFF,TGTGCCAGCAGCTGGGGGAGACAGGGGAGTTATACCGGGGAGCTGTTTTTT
TRBD2,TRBJ2-2,NA,TRBV6-2/TRBV6-3,CASSYPSGRATGELFF,TGTGCCAGCAGTTACCCTAGCGGGAGGGCCACCGGGGAGCTGTTTTTT
NA,TRBJ2-7,NA,TRBV29-1,CSVGGTASGEQYF,TGCAGCGTTGGCGGGACAGCCTCGGGGGAGCAGTACTTC
NA,TRBJ1-2,NA,TRBV6-5,CASRDGGAYGYTF,TGTGCCAGCAGAGATGGGGGGGCGTACGGCTACACCTTC
NA,TRBJ1-1,NA,TRBV5-4,CASSLRAGNTEAFF,TGTGCCAGCAGCCTAAGGGCAGGGAACACTGAAGCTTTCTTT
TRBD2,TRBJ2-5,NA,TRBV7-9,CASSAPGLGMETQYF,TGTGCCAGCAGCGCTCCGGGACTAGGGATGGAGACCCAGTACTTC
TRBD2,TRBJ2-5,once,TRBV9,CASSVAAGRGETQYF,TGTGCCAGCAGCGTAGCAGCGGGGAGAGGGGAGACCCAGTACTTC
NA,TRBJ1-4,NA,TRBV19,CASSLGDSREKLFF,TGTGCCAGTAGTCTAGGGGACTCGCGTGAAAAACTGTTTTTT
TRBD1,TRBJ1-2,NA,TRBV19,CASTNRGSRGYTF,TGTGCCAGCACGAACAGGGGGTCGAGGGGCTACACCTTC
TRBD2,TRBJ2-4,NA,TRBV6-2/TRBV6-3,CASSFQLAGGPLAKNIQYF,TGTGCCAGCAGTTTTCAACTAGCGGGAGGGCCGCTAGCCAAAAACATTCAGTACTTC
NA,TRBJ1-1,NA,TRBV19,CASSVTGFTEAFF,TGTGCCAGTAGTGTAACAGGGTTCACTGAAGCTTTCTTT
TRBD1,TRBJ1-6,NA,TRBV19,CASSIDRGDSPLHF,TGTGCCAGTAGTATTGACAGGGGGGATTCACCCCTCCACTTT
TRBD1,TRBJ2-3,NA,TRBV11-2,CASSVTGGHTDTQYF,TGTGCCAGCAGCGTTACAGGGGGACACACAGATACGCAGTATTTT
NA,TRBJ2-5,NA,TRBV5-1,CASSRNGDETQYF,TGCGCCAGCAGCAGAAATGGGGATGAGACCCAGTACTTC
TRBD2,TRBJ2-3,NA,TRBV6-2/TRBV6-3,CASSTGLAGGPTDTQYF,TGTGCCAGCAGCACCGGACTAGCGGGAGGGCCAACAGATACGCAGTATTTT
TRBD1,TRBJ2-2,NA,TRBV5-1,CASSFGTGGAGELFF,TGCGCCAGCAGCTTCGGGACAGGGGGGGCCGGGGAGCTGTTTTTT
NA,TRBJ1-2,many,TRBV7-9,CASSPGSYGYTF,TGTGCCAGCAGTCCAGGGAGCTATGGCTACACCTTC
TRBD1,TRBJ1-3,NA,TRBV5-1,CASSLQGASGNTIYF,TGCGCCAGCAGCCTCCAGGGGGCCTCTGGAAACACCATATATTTT
NA,TRBJ1-2,NA,TRBV3-1/TRBV3-2,CASSQVKGGVGYTF,TGTGCCAGCAGCCAAGTCAAGGGGGGGGTTGGCTACACCTTC
TRBD2,TRBJ2-7,NA,TRBV6-2/TRBV6-3,CASSPGLAGLYEQYF,TGTGCCAGCAGCCCCGGACTAGCGGGACTTTACGAGCAGTACTTC
TRBD1,TRBJ1-5,NA,TRBV15,CATSSVDREVDQPQHF,TGTGCCACCAGCAGTGTCGACAGGGAAGTTGATCAGCCCCAGCATTTT
NA,TRBJ1-2,NA,TRBV7-9,CASSLARDTHGYTF,TGTGCCAGCAGCTTAGCTAGGGACACCCATGGCTACACCTTC
TRBD1,TRBJ1-5,NA,TRBV4-2,CASSSDRVGQPQHF,TGTGCCAGCAGCTCCGACAGGGTAGGACAGCCCCAGCATTTT
NA,TRBJ2-1,NA,TRBV6-6,CASSPSRSYEQFF,TGTGCCAGCAGTCCCTCCCGTAGCTATGAGCAGTTCTTC
NA,TRBJ1-5,NA,TRBV6-6,CASSSRVLDSLTQHF,TGTGCCAGCAGTTCTAGGGTGTTGGACAGTTTGACCCAGCATTTT
NA,TRBJ2-1,NA,TRBV11-2,CASSPRGRRANEQFF,TGTGCCAGCAGCCCCAGAGGGCGTAGAGCAAATGAGCAGTTCTTC
NA,TRBJ2-7,NA,TRBV30,CAWSLTRGRSYEQYF,TGTGCCTGGAGTCTCACGAGGGGCAGGAGCTACGAGCAGTACTTC
NA,TRBJ1-2,NA,TRBV19,CASSFGTGDFGYTF,TGTGCCAGTAGTTTTGGGACGGGGGATTTTGGCTACACCTTC
NA,TRBJ2-3,NA,TRBV19,CASSYITDTQYF,TGTGCCAGTAGCTATATCACAGATACGCAGTATTTT
NA,TRBJ1-5,NA,TRBV18,CASSPLQIGGRAARSNQPQHF,TGTGCCAGCTCACCATTACAGATTGGAGGTCGGGCGGCGAGGAGCAATCAGCCCCAGCATTTT
TRBD2,TRBJ2-3,NA,TRBV5-1,CASRETSGGPTDTQYF,TGCGCCAGCAGGGAAACTAGCGGGGGGCCGACAGATACGCAGTATTTT
NA,TRBJ1-1,NA,TRBV5-4,CASSLPGLGTEAFF,TGTGCCAGCAGCTTGCCGGGGTTAGGCACTGAAGCTTTCTTT
TRBD2,TRBJ2-2,once,TRBV19,CASSIGSGSPQNTGELFF,TGTGCCAGTAGTATAGGTAGCGGGAGTCCCCAGAACACCGGGGAGCTGTTTTTT